The present T cell receptor beta chain was sequenced within a study of tumor-infiltrating lymphocytes in localized non-small cell lung cancer. Study-wide findings and caveats: T-cell fraction did not differ between immunotypes IM1 and IM2. No link was found between tumor T-cell fraction and recurrence-free survival. TCRbeta sequencing showed higher T cell infiltration in tumors than uninvolved lung. Technical variation could not be separated from intratumor heterogeneity here.

Measured with immunoSEQ multiplex PCR; TCRdb has only the in-frame clones, and not every one. Of 15,000 to 20,000 clones listed, less than 55% were seen once; the top ten hold about 17%. As regards this clone: Its antigen is not identified.

This clonotype originated in a human donor with non-small cell lung cancer. Sequences were obtained from lung tumor tissue.

CDR3 amino acids: CASSGSGGPHEQYF. As DNA, the CDR3 is TGTGCCAGCAGCGGTAGCGGGGGGCCCCACGAGCAGTACTTC. This sequence joins TRBV7-2 and TRBJ2-7, with 10 bases identical to TRBD2. With V trimmed by 5 bases and J by 5 bases, 6 bases remained unmatched. The CDR3 is made up of 14 amino acids. Per the germline V gene, CDR1 is SGHTA and CDR2 is FQGNSA.